This is a list of T cell receptor beta chains from one sample in a study of control samples from healthy donors and cancer patients. Method: immunoSEQ multiplex PCR; TCRdb's copy keeps in-frame clones and lacks some. The sample shows some 410,000 clones, around 90% of them seen only once. Material: PBMCs. The source of these receptors is a man in his forties or fifties with head and neck cancer. Both conserved end residues are part of each CDR3. A D gene is named only where the DNA matches it firmly. The size of a clone is reported for some rows only, either as once, few or many, or as a class for expanded clones.

V	D	length	size	J	CDR3	DNA
TRBV18	-	14	-	TRBJ2-2	CASSPSANTGELFF	TGTGCCAGCTCACCTTCCGCAAACACCGGGGAGCTGTTTTTT
TRBV7-3	-	16	once	TRBJ2-1	CASSLDPPGFYNEQFF	TGTGCCAGCAGCTTAGATCCCCCAGGGTTCTACAATGAGCAGTTCTTC
TRBV10-3	TRBD1	15	-	TRBJ2-7	CAISEYPGQGYEQYF	TGTGCCATCAGTGAGTACCCGGGACAGGGCTACGAGCAGTACTTC
TRBV30	-	13	-	TRBJ2-7	CAWSKGVPYEQYF	TGTGCCTGGAGTAAAGGTGTACCCTACGAGCAGTACTTC
TRBV11-2	TRBD1	17	-	TRBJ1-1	CASSLVPIQGTNTEAFF	TGTGCCAGCAGCTTAGTCCCCATACAGGGGACGAACACTGAAGCTTTCTTT
TRBV5-1	-	15	-	TRBJ2-5	CASSLNRPGQETQYF	TGCGCCAGCAGCTTGAACAGACCAGGCCAAGAGACCCAGTACTTC
TRBV5-6	TRBD1	15	-	TRBJ2-5	CASTGTTGVGETQYF	TGTGCCAGCACCGGTACGACAGGGGTGGGCGAGACCCAGTACTTC
TRBV12-5	-	14	-	TRBJ2-5	CASVKRGGQETQYF	TGTGCTAGTGTTAAGAGGGGGGGTCAAGAGACCCAGTACTTC
TRBV30	-	13	once	TRBJ1-6	CALGRGPNSPLHF	TGTGCCCTAGGTCGGGGACCCAATTCACCCCTCCACTTT
TRBV7-5	-	13	-	TRBJ2-2	CARGGALTGELFF	TGTGCCAGGGGGGGGGCCCTTACTGGGGAGCTGTTTTTT
TRBV24-1	TRBD1	16	-	TRBJ1-2	CATSDPGQGALEGYTF	TGTGCCACCAGTGATCCCGGACAGGGAGCCTTGGAGGGCTACACCTTC
TRBV12-3/TRBV12-4	-	13	-	TRBJ1-1	CASSRIRTTEAFF	TGTGCCAGCAGCAGGATAAGGACCACTGAAGCTTTCTTT
TRBV9	-	14	-	TRBJ1-4	CASSAGVTNEKLFF	TGTGCCAGCAGCGCAGGGGTAACTAATGAAAAACTGTTTTTT
TRBV6-1	-	16	-	TRBJ2-7	CASSEWGRGASYEQYF	TGTGCCAGCAGTGAATGGGGTCGGGGGGCCTCCTACGAGCAGTACTTC
TRBV27	TRBD1	17	-	TRBJ2-1	CASSAGQAESSYNEQFF	TGTGCCAGCAGTGCGGGACAGGCCGAGAGCTCCTACAATGAGCAGTTCTTC
TRBV30	-	12	once	TRBJ1-1	CAWSVRGSEAFF	TGTGCCTGGAGTGTACGGGGTTCTGAAGCTTTCTTT
TRBV7-9	-	11	-	TRBJ2-7	CASRGAYEQYF	TGTGCCAGCAGGGGGGCCTACGAGCAGTACTTC
TRBV7-2	-	16	once	TRBJ2-2	CASSLAEGINTGELFF	TGTGCCAGCAGCTTAGCCGAGGGAATTAACACCGGGGAGCTGTTTTTT
TRBV5-4	-	17	-	TRBJ2-7	CASSLSSGRASSYEQYF	TGTGCCAGCAGCTTGTCTAGTGGCCGGGCCTCCTCCTACGAGCAGTACTTC
TRBV5-1	TRBD1	16	-	TRBJ2-7	CASSGWAGGSSYEQYF	TGCGCCAGCAGCGGGTGGGCAGGGGGCTCATCCTACGAGCAGTACTTC
TRBV5-4	TRBD2	15	few	TRBJ2-7	CASSLGLAEAYEQYF	TGTGCCAGCAGCTTGGGGCTAGCGGAGGCCTACGAGCAGTACTTC
TRBV10-2	-	13	-	TRBJ1-1	CASGGDMGTEAFF	TGCGCCAGCGGGGGGGATATGGGCACTGAAGCTTTCTTT
TRBV28	-	13	-	TRBJ1-4	CASSLAATEKLFF	TGTGCCAGCAGTTTAGCAGCTACTGAAAAACTGTTTTTT
TRBV9	-	16	-	TRBJ1-1	CASSAPRRGGATEAFF	TGTGCCAGCAGCGCCCCCCGGAGGGGGGGTGCCACTGAAGCTTTCTTT
TRBV11-2	-	17	-	TRBJ1-1	CASSPTSSFTGNTEAFF	TGTGCCAGCAGCCCCACGTCCTCCTTTACAGGGAACACTGAAGCTTTCTTT
TRBV18	TRBD1	16	-	TRBJ1-1	CASSPGTGSMNTEAFF	TGTGCCAGCTCACCAGGGACAGGTTCCATGAACACTGAAGCTTTCTTT
TRBV7-9	-	14	-	TRBJ2-2	CASSFYGAPGELFF	TGTGCCAGCAGCTTCTACGGGGCACCCGGGGAGCTGTTTTTT
TRBV13	-	11	-	TRBJ1-5	CASSSNQPQHF	TGTGCCAGCAGCAGCAATCAGCCCCAGCATTTT
TRBV5-1	TRBD2	17	-	TRBJ2-1	CASSLERASGGIDEQFF	TGCGCCAGCAGCTTGGAAAGGGCTAGCGGGGGGATCGATGAGCAGTTCTTC
TRBV5-1	-	13	-	TRBJ1-1	CASSLGLNTEAFF	TGCGCCAGCAGCTTAGGGTTGAACACTGAAGCTTTCTTT
TRBV3-1/TRBV3-2	-	23	once	TRBJ2-1	CASSQEANWDAVWAKVSYNEQFF	TGTGCCAGCAGCCAAGAAGCCAATTGGGATGCCGTTTGGGCAAAAGTCTCCTACAATGAGCAGTTCTTC
TRBV7-8	TRBD1	16	-	TRBJ2-7	CASSTRTGGSSYEQYF	TGTGCCAGCAGCACCCGGACAGGGGGTTCCTCCTACGAGCAGTACTTC
TRBV5-4	-	16	-	TRBJ1-4	CASSSYRETTNEKLFF	TGTGCCAGCAGCTCATACCGGGAAACAACTAATGAAAAACTGTTTTTT
TRBV11-2	-	15	-	TRBJ2-3	CASSSQRFPLDTQYF	TGTGCCAGCAGCTCCCAGCGGTTCCCCTTAGATACGCAGTATTTT
TRBV5-1	-	18	-	TRBJ2-1	CASSLDPTGLGSYNEQFF	TGCGCCAGCAGCTTGGACCCCACAGGGCTGGGGTCCTACAATGAGCAGTTCTTC
TRBV28	TRBD2	13	-	TRBJ2-7	CASRLAGAYEQYF	TGTGCCAGCAGATTAGCGGGAGCTTACGAGCAGTACTTC